A selection of T cell receptor beta chains follows, all from one sample in a study of blood T cell repertoires in COVID-19. Method: immunoSEQ multiplex PCR; TCRdb's copy keeps in-frame clones and lacks some. The sample holds about 200,000 clones; 80% to 90% are singletons and the top ten take approximately 0.66%. Sequenced input: peripheral blood. These receptors were taken from a man aged 35-49 years with acute or convalescent COVID-19. CDR3s include the opening cysteine and the closing phenylalanine or tryptophan. A D gene is named only where the DNA matches it firmly. Rows give clone size only sometimes, using once, few, many, or a class for an expanded clone.

j_call	clone_size	v_call	d_call	cdr3_aa	cdr3_nt
TRBJ1-6	NA	TRBV13	TRBD1	CASSPRDRVNSPLHF	TGTGCCAGCAGCCCTCGGGACAGGGTTAATTCACCCCTCCACTTT
TRBJ2-1	NA	TRBV7-9	TRBD1	CASSLLPGGVSYNEQFF	TGTGCCAGCAGCTTACTCCCAGGGGGAGTCTCCTACAATGAGCAGTTCTTC
TRBJ1-1	NA	TRBV11-2	NA	CASSGLQAGGTEAFF	TGTGCCAGCAGCGGCTTACAGGCGGGGGGCACTGAAGCTTTCTTT
TRBJ1-4	NA	TRBV11-2	TRBD1	CASSSRTGGDEKLFF	TGTGCCAGCAGCTCCCGGACAGGGGGGGATGAAAAACTGTTTTTT
TRBJ2-1	NA	TRBV6-4	TRBD2	CASSGEASGTHEQFF	TGTGCCAGCAGCGGGGAGGCTAGCGGGACCCATGAGCAGTTCTTC
TRBJ2-1	NA	TRBV7-7	NA	CASSLSGTINNEQFF	TGTGCTAGCAGCTTATCTGGGACAATTAACAATGAGCAGTTCTTC
TRBJ1-6	NA	TRBV4-1	TRBD1	CASSQEGNRGSFPPLHF	TGCGCCAGCAGCCAAGAAGGAAACAGGGGGTCTTTTCCACCCCTCCACTTT
TRBJ1-2	NA	TRBV19	TRBD1	CASGGDGYTF	TGTGCATCAGGGGGCGATGGCTACACCTTC
TRBJ2-7	NA	TRBV6-2/TRBV6-3	NA	CASSYPLADSSYEQYF	TGTGCCAGCAGTTACCCTTTGGCGGATAGCTCCTACGAGCAGTACTTC
TRBJ1-2	NA	TRBV9	NA	CASSLQGGNGYTF	TGTGCCAGCAGCCTTCAGGGTGGGAATGGCTACACCTTC
TRBJ2-7	NA	TRBV7-8	NA	CASRGRGDEQYF	TGTGCCAGCCGCGGCCGGGGTGACGAGCAGTACTTC
TRBJ2-3	NA	TRBV28	NA	CASKGTVDTQYF	TGTGCCAGCAAGGGGACTGTAGATACGCAGTATTTT
TRBJ1-1	NA	TRBV3-1/TRBV3-2	TRBD1	CASSRGKGAFEAFF	TGTGCCAGCAGTCGAGGGAAGGGGGCTTTTGAAGCTTTCTTT
TRBJ1-1	NA	TRBV19	TRBD1	CASSWQGANTEAFF	TGTGCCAGTAGTTGGCAGGGGGCTAACACTGAAGCTTTCTTT
TRBJ2-3	NA	TRBV4-1	NA	CASSQDPGLPLGDTQYF	TGCGCCAGCAGCCAAGACCCGGGACTGCCCTTAGGAGATACGCAGTATTTT
TRBJ2-7	once	TRBV5-4	NA	CASSLEQGGYEQYF	TGTGCCAGCAGCTTAGAACAGGGTGGGTACGAGCAGTACTTC
TRBJ1-2	NA	TRBV10-1	NA	CASRETMGGGLYGYTF	TGCGCCAGCAGGGAGACGATGGGGGGTGGCCTCTATGGCTACACCTTC
TRBJ2-5	once	TRBV7-9	TRBD2	CASSSERGHETQYF	TGTGCCAGCAGCTCCGAGCGGGGCCATGAGACCCAGTACTTC
TRBJ2-5	NA	TRBV5-1	NA	CASSYGEQETQYF	TGCGCCAGCAGCTACGGGGAACAAGAGACCCAGTACTTC
TRBJ1-2	NA	TRBV18	NA	CASSPTQGIEGYTF	TGTGCCAGCTCACCGACCCAGGGTATCGAAGGCTACACCTTC
TRBJ2-1	NA	TRBV5-1	TRBD2	CASSLWGSSLADRNEQFF	TGCGCCAGCAGCTTGTGGGGCAGTTCGCTAGCGGACCGAAATGAGCAGTTCTTC
TRBJ2-5	NA	TRBV28	NA	CASSFRGGQTQYF	TGTGCCAGCAGTTTCAGGGGAGGGCAGACCCAGTACTTC
TRBJ2-3	NA	TRBV9	TRBD2	CASSVDGTIGADTQYF	TGTGCCAGCAGCGTAGACGGGACTATCGGCGCAGATACGCAGTATTTT
TRBJ1-4	NA	TRBV19	NA	CASSVFSATNEKLFF	TGTGCCAGTAGCGTTTTCAGTGCAACTAATGAAAAACTGTTTTTT
TRBJ1-2	NA	TRBV3-1/TRBV3-2	NA	CASSPQGDGYTF	TGTGCCAGCAGCCCGCAGGGTGATGGCTACACCTTC
TRBJ2-7	NA	TRBV6-6	NA	CASSYAAGYYEQYF	TGTGCCAGCAGTTACGCTGCGGGGTACTACGAGCAGTACTTC
TRBJ2-7	few	TRBV7-2	TRBD1	CASSLGGTGAYEQYF	TGTGCCAGCAGCTTAGGTGGGACAGGGGCCTACGAGCAGTACTTC
TRBJ2-7	NA	TRBV5-4	TRBD2	CASSPPGLAGEQQYF	TGTGCCAGCAGCCCCCCGGGACTAGCGGGGGAGCAGCAGTACTTC
TRBJ1-1	NA	TRBV19	TRBD1	CASSKIDRVGEAFF	TGTGCCAGTAGTAAGATTGACAGGGTGGGTGAAGCTTTCTTT
TRBJ2-1	NA	TRBV11-3	TRBD2	CASSLTHGTSVYNEQFF	TGTGCCAGCAGCTTGACCCACGGGACTAGCGTTTACAATGAGCAGTTCTTC
TRBJ1-6	NA	TRBV3-1/TRBV3-2	TRBD1	CASKGQGISPLHF	TGTGCCAGCAAGGGACAGGGGATCTCACCCCTCCACTTT
TRBJ2-3	NA	TRBV5-4	TRBD1	CASSSAGGFSADTQYF	TGTGCCAGCAGTAGCGCAGGGGGATTTAGCGCAGATACGCAGTATTTT
TRBJ2-3	once	TRBV25-1	NA	CATTDSNTDTQYF	TGTGCCACCACGGACAGTAACACAGATACGCAGTATTTT
TRBJ1-2	NA	TRBV19	NA	CASSVTGIGYGYTF	TGTGCCAGTAGTGTCACAGGGATAGGGTATGGCTACACCTTC
TRBJ1-2	NA	TRBV4-1	TRBD1	CASSARTGNNYGYTF	TGCGCCAGCAGCGCGAGGACAGGGAATAACTATGGCTACACCTTC
TRBJ1-5	NA	TRBV7-2	NA	CASSLWGDRQPQHF	TGTGCCAGCAGCTTATGGGGGGATCGTCAGCCCCAGCATTTT
TRBJ2-3	NA	TRBV6-5	TRBD1	CASSLRTGGTDTQYF	TGTGCCAGCAGTTTAAGGACAGGGGGCACAGATACGCAGTATTTT
TRBJ1-1	NA	TRBV7-9	NA	CASSSGRTNLNTEAFF	TGTGCCAGCAGCTCGGGACGGACTAATTTGAACACTGAAGCTTTCTTT
TRBJ2-7	NA	TRBV4-1	TRBD2	CASSQASLAGGNYEQYF	TGCGCCAGCAGCCAAGCCTCCCTAGCGGGGGGAAACTACGAGCAGTACTTC
TRBJ2-7	NA	TRBV5-1	TRBD1	CASSSMTGSSYEQYF	TGCGCCAGCAGCTCGATGACAGGGAGCTCCTACGAGCAGTACTTC
TRBJ2-7	NA	TRBV12-3/TRBV12-4	NA	CASSRAPTYEQYF	TGTGCCAGCAGCCGCGCGCCAACCTACGAGCAGTACTTC
TRBJ1-5	NA	TRBV9	NA	CASSQGGNSNQPQHF	TGTGCCAGCAGCCAGGGCGGTAATAGCAATCAGCCCCAGCATTTT
TRBJ2-7	once	TRBV7-9	TRBD1	CASSKSRDSYEQYF	TGTGCCAGCAGCAAGTCCCGGGACAGCTACGAGCAGTACTTC
TRBJ1-1	NA	TRBV29-1	NA	CSARQVTNTEAFF	TGCAGCGCCCGACAGGTAACGAACACTGAAGCTTTCTTT
TRBJ2-7	NA	TRBV5-5	NA	CASSLTGVWDEQYF	TGTGCCAGCAGCTTGACGGGAGTGTGGGACGAGCAGTACTTC
TRBJ1-1	NA	TRBV6-5	NA	CASGVAEAFF	TGTGCCAGCGGAGTTGCTGAAGCTTTCTTT
TRBJ1-2	NA	TRBV9	NA	CASSSRDTTFNYGYTF	TGTGCCAGCAGCTCCCGGGACACAACTTTTAACTATGGCTACACCTTC
TRBJ2-1	NA	TRBV6-5	TRBD2	CASRRPSGGHNEQFF	TGTGCCAGCAGGCGCCCTAGCGGGGGCCACAATGAGCAGTTCTTC
TRBJ2-7	NA	TRBV5-1	TRBD1	CASSAQGHEQYF	TGCGCCAGCAGCGCACAGGGGCACGAGCAGTACTTC